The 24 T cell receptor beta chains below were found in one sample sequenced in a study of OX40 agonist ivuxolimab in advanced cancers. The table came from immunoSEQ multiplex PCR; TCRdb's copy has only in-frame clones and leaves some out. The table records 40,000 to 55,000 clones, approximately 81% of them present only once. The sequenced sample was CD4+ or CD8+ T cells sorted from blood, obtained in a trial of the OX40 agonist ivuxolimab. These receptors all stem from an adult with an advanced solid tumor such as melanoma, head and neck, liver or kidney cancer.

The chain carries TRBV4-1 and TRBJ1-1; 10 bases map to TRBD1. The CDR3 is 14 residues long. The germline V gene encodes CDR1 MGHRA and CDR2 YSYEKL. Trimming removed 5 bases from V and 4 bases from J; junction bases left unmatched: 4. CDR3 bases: TGCGCCAGCAGCAGGGACAGGGGATTCACTGAAGCTTTCTTT. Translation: CASSRDRGFTEAFF.

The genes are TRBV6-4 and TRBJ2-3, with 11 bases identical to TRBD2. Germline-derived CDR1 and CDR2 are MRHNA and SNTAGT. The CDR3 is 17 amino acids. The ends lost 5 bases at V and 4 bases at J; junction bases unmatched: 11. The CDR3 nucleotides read TGTGCCAGCAGTCGAACTAGCGGGAGAACCCCCCCAGATACGCAGTATTTT. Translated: CASSRTSGRTPPDTQYF.

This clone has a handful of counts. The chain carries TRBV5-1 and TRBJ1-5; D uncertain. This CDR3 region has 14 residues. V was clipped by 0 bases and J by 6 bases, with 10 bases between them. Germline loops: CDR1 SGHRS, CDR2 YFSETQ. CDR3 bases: TGCGCCAGCAGCTTGGATTTTCACGGTCAGCCCCAGCATTTT. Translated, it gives CASSLDFHGQPQHF.

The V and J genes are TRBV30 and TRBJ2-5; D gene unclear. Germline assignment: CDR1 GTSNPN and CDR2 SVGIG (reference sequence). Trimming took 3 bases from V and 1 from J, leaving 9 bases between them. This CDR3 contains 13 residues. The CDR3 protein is CAWRGASQETQYF. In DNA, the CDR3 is TGTGCCTGGAGAGGAGCCTCCCAAGAGACCCAGTACTTC.

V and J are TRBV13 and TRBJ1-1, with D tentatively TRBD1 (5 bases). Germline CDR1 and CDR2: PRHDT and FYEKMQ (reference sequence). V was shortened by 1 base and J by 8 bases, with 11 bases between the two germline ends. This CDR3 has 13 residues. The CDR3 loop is CASSLAGRHEAFF. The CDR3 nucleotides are TGTGCCAGCAGCTTAGCGGGACGGCACGAAGCTTTCTTT.

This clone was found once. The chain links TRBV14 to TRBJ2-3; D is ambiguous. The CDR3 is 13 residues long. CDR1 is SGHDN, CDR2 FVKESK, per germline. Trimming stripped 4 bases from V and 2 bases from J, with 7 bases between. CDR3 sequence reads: CASSPLVTDTQYF. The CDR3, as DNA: TGTGCCAGCAGCCCGCTTGTCACAGATACGCAGTATTTT.

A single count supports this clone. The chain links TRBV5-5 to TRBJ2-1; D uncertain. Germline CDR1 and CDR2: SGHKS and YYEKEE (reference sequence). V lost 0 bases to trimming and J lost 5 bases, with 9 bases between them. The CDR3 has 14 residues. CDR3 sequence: CASSLAGINNEQFF. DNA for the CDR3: TGTGCCAGCAGCTTGGCCGGAATAAACAATGAGCAGTTCTTC.

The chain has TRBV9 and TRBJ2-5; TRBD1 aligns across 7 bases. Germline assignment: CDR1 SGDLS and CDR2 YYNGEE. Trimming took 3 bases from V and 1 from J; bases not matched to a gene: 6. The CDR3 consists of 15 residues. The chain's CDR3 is CASSAGRGFQETQYF. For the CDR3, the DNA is TGTGCCAGCAGCGCGGGCAGGGGGTTCCAAGAGACCCAGTACTTC.

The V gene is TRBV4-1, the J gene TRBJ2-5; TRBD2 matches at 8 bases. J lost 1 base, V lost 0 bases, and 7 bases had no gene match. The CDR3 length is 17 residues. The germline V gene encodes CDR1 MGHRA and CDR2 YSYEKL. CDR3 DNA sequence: TGCGCCAGCAGCCAAGATAGTAGCGGGGCCCCCCAAGAGACCCAGTACTTC. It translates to CASSQDSSGAPQETQYF.

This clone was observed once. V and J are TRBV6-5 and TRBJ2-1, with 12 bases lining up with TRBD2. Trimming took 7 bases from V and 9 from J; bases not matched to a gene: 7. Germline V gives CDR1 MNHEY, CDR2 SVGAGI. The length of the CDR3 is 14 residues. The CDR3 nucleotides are TGTGCCAGCACCGGGACTAGCGGGTATGGTGAGCAGTTCTTC. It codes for CASTGTSGYGEQFF.

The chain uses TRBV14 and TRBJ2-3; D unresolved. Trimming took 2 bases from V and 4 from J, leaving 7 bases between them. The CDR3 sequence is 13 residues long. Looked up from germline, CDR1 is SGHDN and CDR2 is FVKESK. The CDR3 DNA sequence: TGTGCCAGCAGCCAATATCCTCCAGATACGCAGTATTTT. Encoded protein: CASSQYPPDTQYF.

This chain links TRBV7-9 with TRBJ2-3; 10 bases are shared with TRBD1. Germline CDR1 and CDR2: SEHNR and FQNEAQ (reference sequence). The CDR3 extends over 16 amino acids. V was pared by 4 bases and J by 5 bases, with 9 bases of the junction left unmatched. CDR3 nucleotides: TGTGCCAGCAGCTCACTATCGGGGACAGGGGAAGATACGCAGTATTTT. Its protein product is CASSSLSGTGEDTQYF.

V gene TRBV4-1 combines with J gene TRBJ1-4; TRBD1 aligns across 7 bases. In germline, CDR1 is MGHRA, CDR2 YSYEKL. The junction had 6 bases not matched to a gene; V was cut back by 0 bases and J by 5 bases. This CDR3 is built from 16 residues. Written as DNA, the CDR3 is TGCGCCAGCAGCCAAGAGTGGGCAGGGGGGAATGAAAAACTGTTTTTT. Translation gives CASSQEWAGGNEKLFF.

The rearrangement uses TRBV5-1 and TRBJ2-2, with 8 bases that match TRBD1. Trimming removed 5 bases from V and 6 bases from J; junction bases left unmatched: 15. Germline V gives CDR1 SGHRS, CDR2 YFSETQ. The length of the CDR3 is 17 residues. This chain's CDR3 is CASRLDRGLAMSGELFF. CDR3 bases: TGCGCCAGCAGGCTAGACAGGGGACTGGCTATGTCCGGGGAGCTGTTTTTT.

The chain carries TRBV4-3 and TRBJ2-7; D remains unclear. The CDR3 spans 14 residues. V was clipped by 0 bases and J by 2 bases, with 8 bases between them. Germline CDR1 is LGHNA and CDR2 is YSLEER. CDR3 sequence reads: CASSQDTVTYEQYF. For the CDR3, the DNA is TGCGCCAGCAGCCAAGATACAGTTACCTACGAGCAGTACTTC.

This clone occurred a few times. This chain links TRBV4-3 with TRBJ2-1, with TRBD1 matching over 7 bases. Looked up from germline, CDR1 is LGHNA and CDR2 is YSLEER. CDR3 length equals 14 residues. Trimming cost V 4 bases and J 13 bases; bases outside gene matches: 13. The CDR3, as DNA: TGCGCCAGCAGCCCCTTCCGGGACAGTAAAATCCAGTTCTTC. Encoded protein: CASSPFRDSKIQFF.

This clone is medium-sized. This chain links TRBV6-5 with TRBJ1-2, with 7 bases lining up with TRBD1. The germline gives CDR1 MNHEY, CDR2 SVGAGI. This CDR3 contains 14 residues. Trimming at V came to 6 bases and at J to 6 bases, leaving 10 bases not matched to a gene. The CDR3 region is CASSTQGGANGYTF. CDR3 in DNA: TGTGCCAGCAGCACACAAGGGGGCGCGAATGGCTACACCTTC.

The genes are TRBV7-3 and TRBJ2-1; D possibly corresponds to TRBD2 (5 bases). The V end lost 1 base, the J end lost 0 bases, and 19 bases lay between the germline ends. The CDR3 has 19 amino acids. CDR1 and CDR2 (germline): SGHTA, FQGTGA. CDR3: CASSLKALRLGSSYNEQFF. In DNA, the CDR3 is TGTGCCAGCAGCTTAAAGGCCCTCAGACTGGGGAGCTCCTACAATGAGCAGTTCTTC.

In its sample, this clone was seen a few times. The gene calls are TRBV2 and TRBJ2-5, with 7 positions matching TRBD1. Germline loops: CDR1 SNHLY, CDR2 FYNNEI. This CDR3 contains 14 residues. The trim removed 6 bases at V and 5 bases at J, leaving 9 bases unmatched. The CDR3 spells CASRGTDQEETQYF. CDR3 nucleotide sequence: TGTGCCAGCAGGGGGACAGACCAGGAGGAGACCCAGTACTTC.

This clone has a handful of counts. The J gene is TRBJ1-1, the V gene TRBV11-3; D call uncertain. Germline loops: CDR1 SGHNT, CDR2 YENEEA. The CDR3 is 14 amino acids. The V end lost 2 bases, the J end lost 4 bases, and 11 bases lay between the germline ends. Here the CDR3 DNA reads TGTGCCAGCAGCTTAAGGAGTTCGGGCACTGAAGCTTTCTTT. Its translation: CASSLRSSGTEAFF.

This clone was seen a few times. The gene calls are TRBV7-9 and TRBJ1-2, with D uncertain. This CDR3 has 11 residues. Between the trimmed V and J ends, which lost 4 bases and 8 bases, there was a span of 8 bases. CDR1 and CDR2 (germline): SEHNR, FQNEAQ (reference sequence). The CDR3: CASSSPRGYTF. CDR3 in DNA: TGTGCCAGCAGCTCCCCAAGGGGCTACACCTTC.

The CDR3 region has the DNA TGCGCCAGCAGCCACAGCAGGGTAGGTACTGAAGCTTTCTTT. Translating gives CASSHSRVGTEAFF. This chain connects TRBV4-3 to TRBJ1-1, with D tentatively TRBD1 (5 bases). Germline V lookup: CDR1 LGHNA, CDR2 YSLEER. Trimming removed 3 bases from V and 5 bases from J, with 13 bases in between. This CDR3 spans 14 amino acids.

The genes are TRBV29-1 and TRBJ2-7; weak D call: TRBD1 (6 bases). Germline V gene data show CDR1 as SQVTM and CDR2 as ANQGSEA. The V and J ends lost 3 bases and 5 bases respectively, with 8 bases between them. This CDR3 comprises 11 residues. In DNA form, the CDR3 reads TGCAGCGTTGAGAGGGGGAACGAGCAGTACTTC. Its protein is CSVERGNEQYF.

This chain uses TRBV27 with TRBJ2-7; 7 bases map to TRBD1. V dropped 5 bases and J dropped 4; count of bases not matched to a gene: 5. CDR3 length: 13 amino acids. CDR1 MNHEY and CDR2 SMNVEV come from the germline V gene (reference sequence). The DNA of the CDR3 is TGTGCCAGCAGTCGAGGGACAGAGTACGAGCAGTACTTC. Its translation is CASSRGTEYEQYF.